Listed below are T cell receptor beta chains from one sample, sequenced in a study of somatic mutations in cytotoxic T cells in rheumatoid arthritis. Some clones are missing from TCRdb's copy, which holds only in-frame ones; the method was immunoSEQ multiplex PCR. Among just over 30,000 clones listed, 82% were seen once. The sequenced material came from CD8+ T cells sorted from blood. The receptors come from an adult with rheumatoid arthritis. CDR3s include the opening cysteine and the closing phenylalanine or tryptophan.

TRBV29-1,TRBJ2-7,CSVGEGHSYEQYF
TRBV9,TRBJ2-2,CASREGDSTGELFF
TRBV11-2,TRBJ2-7,CASSSPKGGSYEQYF
TRBV5-6,TRBJ2-5,CASSSPPETQYF
TRBV19,TRBJ2-1,CASRESARAYNEQFF
TRBV4-3,TRBJ1-1,CASSQDGGRGIEAFF
TRBV9,TRBJ2-3,CASSVSEDTQYF
TRBV7-2,TRBJ1-2,CASSLAVRDTYGYTF
TRBV27,TRBJ1-5,CASSSQGFGNQPQHF
TRBV9,TRBJ2-2,CASSASQNTGELFF
TRBV2,TRBJ1-2,CASTGARDINYGYTF
TRBV10-2,TRBJ2-5,CASSATGGAGETQYF
TRBV10-2,TRBJ2-5,CASSPSGSNQETQYF
TRBV5-4,TRBJ1-2,CASSPGGAGGYTF
TRBV28,TRBJ1-5,CATLGQSLGIRNQPQHF
TRBV27,TRBJ1-5,CASSLGGFVGNQPQHF
TRBV10-3,TRBJ1-4,CAISEGDRLNEKLFF
TRBV10-3,TRBJ1-2,CAITAAGKEGNYGYTF
TRBV29-1,TRBJ2-3,CSARAGAGNTQYF
TRBV4-1,TRBJ1-5,CASSRGTGSQPQHF
TRBV19,TRBJ1-5,CASSIVQGWDQPQHF
TRBV5-1,TRBJ2-3,CASSLSSLWDTQYF
TRBV28,TRBJ1-3,CASSPTRTGSGNTIYF
TRBV21-1,TRBJ2-1,CASSEYSSYNEQFF
TRBV7-2,TRBJ2-7,CASSLGGGSSYEQYF
TRBV9,TRBJ1-1,CASSVASMNTEAFF
TRBV7-9,TRBJ1-1,CASRPQNTEAFF
TRBV7-9,TRBJ2-1,CASSLEGNEQFF
TRBV6-4,TRBJ2-3,CASSRTSGSTDTQYF
TRBV4-1,TRBJ2-3,CASSQDPRPDTQYF
TRBV4-2,TRBJ2-3,CASSQGSGGAVDTQYF
TRBV14,TRBJ1-2,CASSRREPTNYGYTF
TRBV7-6,TRBJ2-7,CASSSRRETAEQYF
TRBV7-8,TRBJ2-7,CASSPAPALTSYEQYF
TRBV14,TRBJ2-4,CASSQEAARGEAKNIQYF
TRBV7-9,TRBJ2-3,CASSSTPKREGRADTQYF
TRBV11-2,TRBJ2-3,CASRGAGTSGGASDTQYF
TRBV4-3,TRBJ1-1,CASSQAYSHTEAFF
TRBV27,TRBJ2-7,CASLGYNGTSYEQYF
TRBV5-4,TRBJ1-1,CASSFRSLGTEAFF
TRBV6-1,TRBJ2-7,CASSPGTSSYEQYF
TRBV4-3,TRBJ2-2,CASSLGWGASGELFF
TRBV5-4,TRBJ2-1,CASRQERKDEQFF
TRBV5-1,TRBJ1-4,CASSKPTGTGDEKLFF
TRBV25-1,TRBJ2-7,CASSPWEGANEQYF
TRBV7-2,TRBJ1-4,CASSLLAGGAGNEKLFF
TRBV19,TRBJ1-1,CASSIRQGAMNTEAFF
TRBV6-5,TRBJ2-1,CASRASGGDYNEQFF
TRBV4-1,TRBJ1-1,CASSLGGATEAFF
TRBV7-9,TRBJ2-4,CASSREAGLAKNIQYF
TRBV6-6,TRBJ2-3,CASSYSSLAGADTQYF
TRBV5-1,TRBJ2-7,CASSGSGSYEQYF
TRBV19,TRBJ1-5,CASSEQGPQPQHF
TRBV5-1,TRBJ1-1,CASSLARGVATEAFF